Shown below are 15 T cell receptor beta chains from a single sample sequenced in a study of T cell responses to AZD1222 COVID-19 vaccine. Some clones are missing from TCRdb's copy, which holds only in-frame ones; the method was immunoSEQ multiplex PCR. The sample consists of 130,000 to 150,000 clones, around 86% of them appearing once. The sample here was peripheral blood, taken on day 0 of MenACWY control vaccination. These receptors were obtained from an adult in good health.

The chain employs TRBV5-4 and TRBJ1-2; unclear D gene. Germline V CDR1 and CDR2: SGHNT, YYREEE (reference sequence). The CDR3 is 13 amino acids. V gave up 3 bases and J gave up 4 bases, with 10 bases separating them. CDR3 protein: CASSSRALYGYTF. As DNA, the CDR3 is TGTGCCAGCAGCTCGAGGGCCCTCTATGGCTACACCTTC.

The chain recombines TRBV6-5 with TRBJ1-1; no clear D gene. The germline V and J ends were trimmed by 2 bases and 2 bases, with 6 bases remaining between them. Germline V lookup: CDR1 MNHEY, CDR2 SVGAGI. This CDR3 has 13 residues. CDR3 protein: CASSYSSNTEAFF. Written as DNA, the CDR3 is TGTGCCAGCAGTTACAGCTCTAACACTGAAGCTTTCTTT.

The V call is TRBV15, the J call TRBJ1-2; TRBD1 aligns across 8 bases. This CDR3 has 14 residues. Trimming at V came to 3 bases and at J to 6 bases, leaving 6 bases not matched to a gene. Germline V gives CDR1 LNHNV, CDR2 YYDKDF (reference sequence). This CDR3 is CATSRRTTGDGYTF. As DNA, the CDR3 is TGTGCCACCAGCAGGAGAACGACAGGGGATGGCTACACCTTC.

The rearrangement links TRBV6-5 to TRBJ1-1; D unresolved. The CDR3 runs 12 residues. The germline CDR1 and CDR2 sequences are MNHEY and SVGAGI. V was shortened by 1 base and J by 4 bases, with 4 bases between the two germline ends. The chain's CDR3 is CASSYWGTEAFF. DNA of the CDR3: TGTGCCAGCAGTTACTGGGGCACTGAAGCTTTCTTT.

The chain uses TRBV10-3 and TRBJ2-5, with 7 bases lining up with TRBD1. V lost 6 bases and J lost 1; bases outside the gene matches: 8. The germline gives CDR1 ENHRY, CDR2 SYGVKD. This CDR3 is 15 amino acids long. The CDR3 spells CAISPGQTPQETQYF. In DNA, the CDR3 is TGTGCCATCAGCCCGGGACAGACACCCCAAGAGACCCAGTACTTC.

The chain employs TRBV5-4 and TRBJ2-1; D is perhaps TRBD1 (6 bases). The CDR3 sequence is 16 residues long. V shed 4 bases and J shed 7 bases, with 21 bases lying between them. Germline V lookup: CDR1 SGHNT, CDR2 YYREEE (reference sequence). CDR3 protein: CASSQNSHLRGNEQFF. The CDR3 DNA follows: TGTGCCAGCAGCCAAAACAGCCACCTCAGGGGAAATGAGCAGTTCTTC.

As DNA, the CDR3 is TGTGCCACCTTTGGGGGCTTGGGGACACCCCACTATGGCTACACCTTC. As protein: CATFGGLGTPHYGYTF. The chain joins TRBV28 to TRBJ1-2; the D gene is possibly TRBD1 (6 bases). Per germline, CDR1 MDHEN and CDR2 SYDVKM. The CDR3 contains 16 residues. V was pared by 10 bases and J by 3 bases, with 24 bases between.

This sequence joins TRBV12-3 or TRBV12-4 and TRBJ1-1; D is ambiguous. This CDR3 region has 12 residues. Trimming removed 6 bases from V and 8 bases from J, with 13 bases in between. The CDR3 loop is CASSQRVGEAFF. The CDR3 DNA reads as TGTGCCAGCAGCCAGAGGGTAGGCGAAGCTTTCTTT.

This chain connects TRBV19 to TRBJ1-5; D may be TRBD1 (6 bases). Trimming cost V 3 bases and J 6 bases, with 18 bases left between them. Looked up from germline, CDR1 is LNHDA and CDR2 is SQIVND (reference sequence). The length of the CDR3 is 16 residues. CDR3 loop: CASSIPLGGQRQPQHF. As DNA, the CDR3 is TGTGCCAGTAGTATTCCCCTAGGGGGGCAACGTCAGCCCCAGCATTTT.

The chain uses TRBV2 and TRBJ2-4; no reliable D call. The CDR3 loop spans 11 amino acids. Trimming shortened V by 6 bases and J by 4 bases, and 4 bases separated the two germline ends. The germline CDR1 and CDR2 sequences are SNHLY and FYNNEI. The CDR3 loop reads CASSPKNIQYF. CDR3 DNA sequence: TGTGCCAGCAGCCCTAAAAACATTCAGTACTTC.

A remark on this clone: The junction differs from germline at one of its ends, possibly a read error. The chain recombines TRBV18 with TRBJ2-1; the match to TRBD2 covers 9 bases. CDR3 length: 16 residues. The germline CDR1 and CDR2 sequences are KGHSH and LQKENI. The CDR3 sequence is CASSPLPGLAPMEQFF. CDR3 coding DNA: TGTGCCAGCTCGCCACTTCCGGGACTAGCCCCTATGGAGCAGTTCTTC.

This clone was recorded a few times. This chain joins TRBV5-1 and TRBJ1-1; possible D gene TRBD1, 5 bases. The length of the CDR3 is 13 residues. Germline V gives CDR1 SGHRS, CDR2 YFSETQ. V was pared by 5 bases and J by 0 bases, with 8 bases between. As DNA, the CDR3 is TGCGCCAGCAGGGGGACGGTGAACACTGAAGCTTTCTTT. This encodes CASRGTVNTEAFF.

V is TRBV29-1 and J is TRBJ1-2, with D uncertain. The V gene lost 3 bases and the J gene lost 4 bases, with 12 bases spanning the gap. The CDR3 sequence is 13 residues long. Germline values: CDR1 SQVTM, CDR2 ANQGSEA. The CDR3 loop is CSVEDGRTYGYTF. The CDR3 nucleotides are TGCAGCGTTGAGGATGGACGGACCTATGGCTACACCTTC.

This chain connects TRBV11-3 to TRBJ2-3; TRBD2 agrees at 7 bases. Unmatched junction bases numbered 1, after V lost 5 bases and J lost 2 bases. The germline gives CDR1 SGHNT, CDR2 YENEEA. The CDR3 loop spans 13 amino acids. The DNA for the CDR3 is TGTGCCAGCAGCGGACTAGTCACAGATACGCAGTATTTT. Translated: CASSGLVTDTQYF.

The V gene is TRBV7-8, the J gene TRBJ2-7; D gene unclear. Trimming shortened V by 4 bases and J by 1 base, and 11 bases separated the two germline ends. CDR1 is SGHVS, CDR2 FQNEAQ, per germline. The CDR3 spans 14 residues. The CDR3 loop is CASSSTELSYEQYV. CDR3 DNA sequence: TGTGCCAGCAGCTCCACCGAGCTTTCCTACGAGCAGTACGTC.